Listed below are T cell receptor beta chains from one sample, sequenced in a study of blood T cell repertoires in COVID-19. Profiled with immunoSEQ multiplex PCR; TCRdb holds only in-frame clones, not every one. The repertoire holds 120,000 or so clones, with 75% to 90% as singletons. The specimen sequenced was peripheral blood. All receptors come from a woman in her 70s with acute or convalescent COVID-19. CDR3s include the opening cysteine and the closing phenylalanine or tryptophan. The order of the fields is CDR3 length, V gene, clone size, D gene, J gene, CDR3 DNA, CDR3 protein. D genes are given only for firm matches. Not all rows give a size; the values are once, few, many and, for expanded clones, a class.

14,TRBV24-1,.,.,TRBJ1-2,TGTGCCACCAGTGACACGACAGCAAGTTATGGCTACACCTTC,CATSDTTASYGYTF
17,TRBV24-1,.,TRBD1,TRBJ2-1,TGTGCCACCAGTGATTTTCCCCAGGGGGCGGCGGACAATGAGCAGTTCTTC,CATSDFPQGAADNEQFF
16,TRBV7-8,.,TRBD1,TRBJ1-5,TGTGCCAGCAGCTTAGTGGGGACAGTTCACAATCAGCCCCAGCATTTT,CASSLVGTVHNQPQHF
11,TRBV28,.,.,TRBJ1-4,TGTGCCAGCAGGGGGGGGGAAAAACTGTTTTTT,CASRGGEKLFF
13,TRBV3-1/TRBV3-2,once,.,TRBJ2-7,TGTGCCAGCAGCCAAGGACAGGAGGCCAGGAAGTACTTC,CASSQGQEARKYF
15,TRBV5-1,.,TRBD1,TRBJ1-4,TGCGCCAGCAGCTCTACAGGGGGCGGCGATGAAAAACTGTTTTTT,CASSSTGGGDEKLFF
18,TRBV24-1,.,.,TRBJ2-1,TGTGCCACCGCCCCGGGTGGCCGGGGTTCGATTTCGTTCGGTGAGCAGTTCTTC,CATAPGGRGSISFGEQFF
11,TRBV18,.,TRBD1,TRBJ2-7,TGTGCCAGCTCACAGGGGACAGGTCAAACCTTC,CASSQGTGQTF
14,TRBV6-4,.,TRBD2,TRBJ2-3,TGTGCCAGCAAGCCTAGCGGGGGTTCAGATACGCAGTATTTT,CASKPSGGSDTQYF
17,TRBV5-4,.,TRBD2,TRBJ2-7,TGTGCCAGCAGCTTGGCCACAGCTAGCGGGGTTCCCTACGAGCAGTACTTC,CASSLATASGVPYEQYF
13,TRBV30,.,.,TRBJ1-1,TGTGCCTGGAGCTTGGTGGCTGGCACTGAAGCTTTCTTT,CAWSLVAGTEAFF
15,TRBV24-1,.,TRBD1,TRBJ1-2,TGTGCCACCAGTGACCCCGGACAGGACCGCTATGGCTACACCTTC,CATSDPGQDRYGYTF
14,TRBV5-1,.,.,TRBJ1-1,TGCGCCAGCACAACCGGAGGGTTGGCCACTGAAGCTTTCTTT,CASTTGGLATEAFF
16,TRBV5-1,.,TRBD1,TRBJ2-3,TGCGCCAGCAGCTTGGGAGGCAGGGGGCGCACAGATACGCAGTATTTT,CASSLGGRGRTDTQYF
14,TRBV28,.,.,TRBJ2-5,TGTGCCAGCAGTTTATCCCCCCCACAAGAGACCCAGTACTTC,CASSLSPPQETQYF
15,TRBV24-1,.,.,TRBJ2-2,TGTGCCACCAGTGATTGGCCAACTAGCACCGGGGAGCTGTTTTTT,CATSDWPTSTGELFF
15,TRBV3-1/TRBV3-2,.,.,TRBJ2-5,TGTGCCAGCAGCCAGGTTACAGGGACCCAAGAGACCCAGTACTTC,CASSQVTGTQETQYF
14,TRBV2,.,.,TRBJ1-2,TGTGCCAGCAGTGGACGCAGGAATCGTTCTGGCTACACCTTC,CASSGRRNRSGYTF
17,TRBV3-1/TRBV3-2,few,TRBD2,TRBJ2-3,TGTGCCAGCAGCCGAACGTCGGCTAGCGGGGGCACAGATACGCAGTATTTT,CASSRTSASGGTDTQYF
15,TRBV5-1,.,.,TRBJ2-3,TGCGCCAGCAGCTTGGAGGAGGCAGGGAGGCATACGCAGTATTTT,CASSLEEAGRHTQYF
16,TRBV19,.,.,TRBJ1-5,TGTGCCAGTAGTCCCTCGAGGAGGACCGGCAATCAGCCCCAGCATTTT,CASSPSRRTGNQPQHF
12,TRBV30,.,.,TRBJ2-5,TGTGCCTGGAACCGGGAAGTGGAGACCCAGTACTTC,CAWNREVETQYF
17,TRBV21-1,.,.,TRBJ1-5,TGTGCCAGCAGCAAACGCAGACAGGGGGCAGGCCACGTGCCCCAGCATTTT,CASSKRRQGAGHVPQHF
15,TRBV7-9,.,.,TRBJ2-5,TGTGCCAGCAGCTTTGGTTCAGGGAAAGGGGAGACCCAGTACTTC,CASSFGSGKGETQYF
15,TRBV6-1,.,.,TRBJ2-2,TGTGCCAGCAGTGAGGAGTCAGGGGTTACCGGGGAGCTGTTTTTT,CASSEESGVTGELFF
13,TRBV6-1,.,.,TRBJ1-2,TGTGCCAGCAGTGAAGGGAGGACCTATGGCTACACCTTC,CASSEGRTYGYTF
11,TRBV5-4,.,.,TRBJ2-3,TGTGCCAGCAGCTTTTATGATACGCAGTATTTT,CASSFYDTQYF
14,TRBV6-5,.,TRBD2,TRBJ2-2,TGTGCCAGCAGGGGAGCGGGGGGGACCGGGGAGCTGTTTTTT,CASRGAGGTGELFF
12,TRBV10-3,.,.,TRBJ2-7,TGTGCCATCAGTGAGAGCCCCTACGAGCAGTACTTC,CAISESPYEQYF
20,TRBV21-1,.,.,TRBJ1-4,TGTGCCAGCACCGAGGGGGTTGTGGACAGGGGGATTAGGGCTAATGAAAAACTGTTTTTT,CASTEGVVDRGIRANEKLFF
14,TRBV29-1,few,.,TRBJ1-4,TGCAGCGTCGCCCGGGACTCCCATGAGGAAAAACTGTTTTTT,CSVARDSHEEKLFF
14,TRBV6-2/TRBV6-3,.,.,TRBJ1-5,TGTGCCAGCAGTTACGCAGGGGGCAATCAGCCCCAGCATTTT,CASSYAGGNQPQHF
15,TRBV28,once,TRBD1,TRBJ1-4,TGTGCCAGCAGTCACGGACAGGCGGGAGGTGAAAAACTGTTTTTT,CASSHGQAGGEKLFF
16,TRBV4-1,.,.,TRBJ2-1,TGCGCCAGCAGCCAACGACAGAGAGGTGGGTACAATGAGCAGTTCTTC,CASSQRQRGGYNEQFF
15,TRBV28,.,TRBD1,TRBJ1-5,TGTGCCAGCAGTCCACAGGGGCGGGGTGGTCAGCCCCAGCATTTT,CASSPQGRGGQPQHF
12,TRBV6-5,.,.,TRBJ1-3,TGTGCCATTGGACAGCGACAAAACACCATATATTTT,CAIGQRQNTIYF
15,TRBV5-6,.,.,TRBJ1-1,TGTGCCAGCAGCTTTAAAAGACTCATGAACGCTGAAGCTTTCTTT,CASSFKRLMNAEAFF
15,TRBV27,.,.,TRBJ2-7,TGTGCCAGCAGTTTAGTGGTAGGCGGTGGCCACGAGCAGTACTTC,CASSLVVGGGHEQYF
14,TRBV2,.,.,TRBJ2-7,TGTGCCAGCAGAGAAGGTGGGGGCTTCTACGAGCAGTACTTC,CASREGGGFYEQYF
14,TRBV19,.,TRBD1,TRBJ1-5,TGTGCCAGTAGTATAGAGCAGGGGGGCCAGCCCCAGCATTTT,CASSIEQGGQPQHF
16,TRBV6-5,.,.,TRBJ2-3,TGTGCCAGCAGTTTAGGAGGGGGGGCCGGCACAGATACGCAGTATTTT,CASSLGGGAGTDTQYF
14,TRBV2,once,.,TRBJ2-5,TGTGCCAGCAGTTTCAGACGGGATCAAGAGACCCAGTACTTC,CASSFRRDQETQYF
15,TRBV28,.,.,TRBJ1-5,TGTGCCAGCAGTTTATCAGGGTTGGGAAATCAGCCCCAGCATTTT,CASSLSGLGNQPQHF
16,TRBV7-9,.,.,TRBJ2-1,TGTGCCAGCAGCTTAGAGGGCCTAGCCGGTGCGAATGAGCAGTTCTTC,CASSLEGLAGANEQFF
12,TRBV2,.,.,TRBJ1-6,TGTGCCAGCAGTGTTAGTAATTCACCCCTCCACTTT,CASSVSNSPLHF
12,TRBV2,.,.,TRBJ1-2,TGTGCCAGCAAGCCCTCCAACTATGGCTACACCTTC,CASKPSNYGYTF
15,TRBV6-5,.,TRBD1,TRBJ2-7,TGTGCCAGCAGTCTCCCGGGACAGGGGAGAAACGAGCAGTACTTC,CASSLPGQGRNEQYF
8,TRBV28,.,.,TRBJ1-2,TGCGCCCTCTATGGCTACACCTTC,CALYGYTF
15,TRBV5-1,.,TRBD1,TRBJ1-4,TGCGCCAGCAGCTTGGCCGGGACAGGCGATGAAAAACTGTTTTTT,CASSLAGTGDEKLFF
15,TRBV9,.,TRBD1,TRBJ1-1,TGTGCCAGCAGCGTAGCTCCGACAGGGAGGACTGAAGCTTTCTTT,CASSVAPTGRTEAFF
17,TRBV11-2,.,.,TRBJ1-3,TGTGCCAGCAGCCCTAGACAGGACAGCTTCTCTGGAAACACCATATATTTT,CASSPRQDSFSGNTIYF
14,TRBV3-1/TRBV3-2,once,.,TRBJ2-2,TGTGCCAGCAGCCCCCGTTGGCAGGGCGGGGAGCTGTTTTTT,CASSPRWQGGELFF
14,TRBV7-3,once,TRBD1,TRBJ1-2,TGTGCCAGCAGCCCCGGACAGGGGAACTATGGCTACACCTTC,CASSPGQGNYGYTF
13,TRBV30,.,.,TRBJ2-3,TGTGCCTGGAGTCCTGGGAGCACAGACACGCAGTATTTT,CAWSPGSTDTQYF
13,TRBV6-1,.,.,TRBJ2-2,TGTGCCAGCAGTGATAGGGGACTCGGGGAGCTGTTTTTT,CASSDRGLGELFF
14,TRBV6-5,.,.,TRBJ1-2,TGTGCCAGCAGGGTGGACGGGGGTAACTATGGCTACACCTTC,CASRVDGGNYGYTF
12,TRBV29-1,.,TRBD1,TRBJ1-2,TGCAGCGTTCCGGGACAGGGGTATGGCTACACCTTC,CSVPGQGYGYTF
14,TRBV28,.,.,TRBJ2-7,TGTGCCAGCAGTTTTGCGGTTAGCTCCTACGAGCAGTACTTC,CASSFAVSSYEQYF
15,TRBV7-9,.,TRBD2,TRBJ2-1,TGTGCCAGCAGCTTAGTTGCGGGGGGGCATAATGAGCAGTTCTTC,CASSLVAGGHNEQFF
13,TRBV3-1/TRBV3-2,few,.,TRBJ2-7,TGTGCCAGCAGCTTTCAGGGGCAGGGCGAGCAGTACTTC,CASSFQGQGEQYF